One and the same sample provided the 14 T cell receptor beta chains below, sequenced in a study of post-analysis software for immune sequencing data. Study observations and caveats: When patients were compared with controls, four to six TRBV segments were more frequent, TRBV5-6, TRBV5-1 and TRBV20-1 among them.

TCR beta cDNA libraries included unique molecular identifiers. TCRdb re-analysed the PCR reads in MiXCR, keeping a single row per CDR3 protein. The sample lists around 260,000 distinct CDR3 sequences, 35% to 40% occurring once. These receptors' antigens are unknown. The sample was blood. These receptors were obtained from a girl aged 5 to 17 with multiple sclerosis.

The chain couples TRBV7-7 to TRBJ2-5; D is possibly TRBD1 (7 bases). With 1 base removed from V and 3 bases from J, the gap between germline ends came to 15 bases. The CDR3 covers 16 residues. Germline lookup yields CDR1 SSHAT and CDR2 FNYEAQ (reference sequence). For the CDR3, the DNA is TGTGCCAGCAGCTTAGACGGAGGGGGCGGGGAAGAGACCCAGTACTTC. Translated: CASSLDGGGGEETQYF.

This clonotype was found many times. The chain joins TRBV15 to TRBJ2-1; D gene unclear. CDR3 length equals 13 residues. From germline, CDR1 is LNHNV and CDR2 YYDKDF (reference sequence). Trimming took 0 bases from V and 12 from J, leaving 12 bases between them. CDR3 protein: CATSRDRAPRQFF. The CDR3 region has the DNA TGTGCCACCAGCAGAGATCGTGCCCCGCGGCAGTTCTTC.

Details on this clonotype: A read error may explain this, as a much larger clone is one base away. This chain joins TRBV7-9 and TRBJ2-5; D perhaps matches TRBD1 (6 bases). Germline V lookup: CDR1 SEHNR, CDR2 FQNEAQ (reference sequence). The CDR3 is made up of 16 amino acids. The CDR3 loop is CTSNSGMAGVQETQYF. The CDR3 DNA sequence: TGTACCAGCAACAGCGGCATGGCAGGGGTTCAAGAGACCCAGTACTTC.

The rearrangement uses TRBV7-8 and TRBJ2-2, with 9 bases aligning to TRBD2. There are 14 residues in the CDR3. Trimming took 5 bases from V and 7 from J; bases not matched to a gene: 5. CDR1 and CDR2 (germline): SGHVS, FQNEAQ. The CDR3 spells CASSPGTSYGELFF. The CDR3 DNA reads TGTGCCAGCAGCCCAGGGACTAGCTACGGGGAGCTGTTTTTT.

Remarks on this clonotype: The conserved closing phenylalanine or tryptophan is absent in this CDR3, likely reflecting a read error. J is TRBJ2-5 and V is TRBV28, with 10 bases matching TRBD1. CDR3 length: 16 amino acids. Germline V gene data show CDR1 as MDHEN and CDR2 as SYDVKM. Unmatched junction bases numbered 11, after V lost 6 bases and J lost 4 bases. The CDR3 bases are TGTGCCAGCAGGCCTCCCGGGACAGGGGCCTTAGAGACCCAGTACTGC. Translation gives CASRPPGTGALETQYC.

About this clonotype: This may be a read error, as it is one base from a much larger clone. The chain uses TRBV5-1 and TRBJ1-4; 7 bases agree with TRBD1. CDR1 SGHRS and CDR2 YFSETQ come from the germline V gene. The CDR3 totals 14 residues. The CDR3 protein is CASNLRQGGEKLFF. The CDR3 nucleotides are TGCGCCAGCAACTTGCGACAGGGAGGGGAAAAACTGTTTTTT.

In this sample, this clonotype turned up many times. The V call is TRBV5-6, the J call TRBJ2-5; 8 bases are a match to TRBD2. The CDR3 runs to 17 residues. J gave up 5 bases and V 3 bases, and 15 bases lay outside the gene matches. Per germline, CDR1 SGHDT and CDR2 YYEEEE. Here the CDR3 reads CASSSPGLEGPLETQYF. The CDR3 nucleotides read TGTGCCAGCAGCTCCCCGGGACTAGAGGGGCCTTTGGAGACCCAGTACTTC.

With regard to this clonotype: Sequence at one end of the junction differs from germline and may be a read error. V usage is TRBV2 and J usage is TRBJ1-5; TRBD1 might be the D (6 bases). The CDR3 contains 16 residues. Germline V gives CDR1 SNHLY, CDR2 FYNNEI. CDR3 sequence (DNA): TGTGCCAACAGTGAAGAAGCTGGACAGTTTAATCAGCCCCAGCATTTT. Residues: CANSEEAGQFNQPQHF.

Points on this clonotype: Since a much larger clone is just one base distant, this may be a read error. The chain combines TRBV20-1 with TRBJ2-5; perhaps TRBD1 as D (5 bases). The CDR3 has 10 amino acids. Trimming removed 7 bases from V and 11 bases from J, with 14 bases in between. Per the germline V gene, CDR1 is DFQATT and CDR2 is SNEGSKA (reference sequence). The CDR3 region has the DNA TGCAGTGGCCAGGACAATGAGCAGTACTTC. Protein sequence: CSGQDNEQYF.

This clonotype came up many times. This chain connects TRBV3-1 to TRBJ2-1; TRBD2 matches at 11 bases. V lost 3 bases and J lost 8; bases outside the gene matches: 9. Germline assignment: CDR1 LGHDT and CDR2 YNNKEL (reference sequence). The CDR3 spans 16 residues. This CDR3 reads CASSHARLAGTDEQFF. As DNA, the CDR3 is TGTGCCAGCAGCCATGCGCGACTAGCGGGGACGGATGAGCAGTTCTTC.

The V call is TRBV20-1, the J call TRBJ2-5; a possible D gene is TRBD1 (6 bases). The assigned J gene may be wrong: the sequence end matches TRBJ2-7 better. Germline V gene data show CDR1 as DFQATT and CDR2 as SNEGSKA (reference sequence). There are 13 residues in the CDR3. The CDR3 protein is CSATNRDSYEQYF. Here the CDR3 DNA reads TGCAGTGCTACAAACAGGGATTCCTACGAGCAGTACTTC.

The chain couples TRBV28 to TRBJ1-5; D uncertain. Trimming stripped 2 bases from V and 9 bases from J, with 14 bases between. The CDR3 contains 14 residues. CDR1 is MDHEN and CDR2 is SYDVKM in the germline V gene. DNA for the CDR3: TGTGCCAGCAGTTTACCGGATACGCTGCGGCCCCAGCATTTT. Its translation is CASSLPDTLRPQHF.

This clonotype has only a few counts. A read error may be the cause here, since a much bigger clone is one base away. The V and J genes are TRBV12-3 or TRBV12-4 and TRBJ1-4; D ambiguous. The CDR3 is 12 residues long. Here the CDR3 DNA reads TGTGTCAGCAGTCGGCGGAGTGAAAAACTGTTTTTT. It encodes CVSSRRSEKLFF.

There are a few counts of this clonotype. The J gene is TRBJ2-2, the V gene TRBV20-1; D is perhaps TRBD2 (5 bases). The CDR3 length is 14 residues. V was cut by 3 bases and J by 1 base, with 9 bases left in between. Germline CDR1 is DFQATT and CDR2 is SNEGSKA (reference sequence). The CDR3 region has the DNA TGCAGTGCTAGGAGGGCGGGGAACACCGGGGAGCTGTTTTTT. It translates to CSARRAGNTGELFF.